A selection of T cell receptor beta chains follows, all from one sample in a study of T-cell memory formation after mild COVID-19. TCRdb used MiXCR to reprocess the 5' RACE reads, holding one entry per CDR3 protein. This repertoire shows around 140,000 distinct CDR3 sequences, roughly 6.3% found once; its top ten account for more than 2%. Input material: PBMCs or a T cell subset sorted from them (not recorded which). The receptors originated from an adult woman who had mild COVID-19 (a few samples of this study predate the infection). Cell type and time point are not known. CDR3s include the opening cysteine and the closing phenylalanine or tryptophan. D genes are given only for firm matches. Only some rows state a clone size, as once, few, many or a class for expanded clones.

TRBV9	TRBJ1-2	13	NA	NA	CASSAQGMDGYTF	TGTGCCAGCAGCGCCCAGGGGATGGATGGCTACACCTTC
TRBV7-2	TRBJ2-1	13	NA	many	CASSLARGNEQFF	TGTGCCAGCAGCTTAGCGCGAGGAAATGAGCAGTTCTTC
TRBV20-1	TRBJ1-2	14	TRBD1	many	CSASSVGRGFGYTF	TGCAGTGCTAGTAGCGTGGGCAGGGGGTTTGGCTACACCTTC
TRBV7-2	TRBJ2-2	15	NA	few	CASSLARADTGELFF	TGTGCCAGCAGCTTAGCGCGGGCAGACACCGGGGAGCTGTTTTTT
TRBV5-1	TRBJ2-7	15	TRBD1	few	CASSPRDSLFYEQYF	TGCGCCAGCAGCCCCCGGGACAGCCTTTTCTACGAGCAGTACTTC
TRBV5-1	TRBJ2-7	12	NA	NA	CASSWAGLEQYF	TGCGCCAGCAGCTGGGCGGGACTCGAGCAGTACTTC
TRBV25-1	TRBJ2-2	14	NA	many	CASSARLNTGELFF	TGTGCCAGCAGTGCGAGATTGAACACCGGGGAGCTGTTTTTT
TRBV5-1	TRBJ2-7	12	NA	few	CASSSGGYEQYF	TGCGCCAGCAGCTCCGGGGGTTACGAGCAGTACTTC
TRBV6-1	TRBJ2-7	18	TRBD1	many	CASIRTIRRTGAAYEQYF	TGTGCCAGCATCAGAACGATTCGCCGGACAGGGGCCGCCTACGAGCAGTACTTC
TRBV19	TRBJ2-1	17	TRBD1	NA	CASSGEKGASSYNEQFF	TGTGCCAGTAGTGGAGAGAAGGGGGCTAGCTCCTACAATGAGCAGTTCTTC
TRBV15	TRBJ2-5	12	NA	many	CATSTVQETQYF	TGTGCCACCAGCACAGTTCAAGAGACCCAGTACTTC
TRBV27	TRBJ2-5	15	NA	NA	CASSSTRRRRETQYF	TGTGCCAGCAGTTCTACCCGGCGGCGGCGAGAGACCCAGTACTTC
TRBV20-1	TRBJ2-7	14	NA	many	CSALRGGSSYEQYF	TGCAGTGCTCTGAGGGGGGGGTCCAGCTACGAGCAGTACTTC
TRBV4-1	TRBJ1-4	14	NA	NA	CASSQAGSPEKLFF	TGCGCCAGCAGCCAAGCAGGGAGCCCGGAAAAACTGTTTTTT
TRBV27	TRBJ1-1	17	TRBD1	many	CASSLKPPWDRRTEAFF	TGTGCCAGCAGTTTAAAGCCGCCTTGGGACAGACGCACTGAAGCTTTCTTT
TRBV4-3	TRBJ2-1	16	NA	few	CASSQVYRQTYNEQFF	TGCGCCAGCAGCCAAGTATATCGGCAAACCTACAATGAGCAGTTCTTC
TRBV5-1	TRBJ1-1	18	TRBD1	many	CASSFGVGKDRGVTEAFF	TGCGCCAGCAGTTTTGGGGTGGGTAAAGACAGGGGCGTCACTGAAGCTTTCTTT
TRBV5-1	TRBJ2-7	15	TRBD2	many	CASSPDPGLAAEQYF	TGCGCCAGCAGTCCGGATCCGGGACTAGCGGCCGAGCAGTACTTC
TRBV5-1	TRBJ2-5	15	NA	many	CASSLGRGNQETQYF	TGCGCCAGCAGCTTGGGGCGAGGAAACCAAGAGACCCAGTACTTC
TRBV6-6	TRBJ2-1	15	NA	many	CASSYLPGTNNEQFF	TGTGCCAGCAGTTACCTGCCCGGGACAAACAATGAGCAGTTCTTC
TRBV30	TRBJ2-2	16	TRBD2	few	CAWRGPGLAGEGELFF	TGTGCCTGGAGGGGGCCGGGACTAGCGGGGGAAGGGGAGCTGTTTTTT
TRBV7-2	TRBJ1-1	15	NA	NA	CASSLGPPPGTEAFF	TGTGCCAGCAGCTTAGGGCCCCCCCCGGGCACTGAAGCTTTCTTT
TRBV20-1	TRBJ2-7	14	TRBD2	few	CSAARTSGSYEQYF	TGCAGTGCGGCGCGGACTAGCGGATCCTACGAGCAGTACTTC
TRBV29-1	TRBJ2-1	15	NA	NA	CSVGGTLSSYNEQFF	TGCAGCGTTGGCGGGACATTGAGCTCCTACAATGAGCAGTTCTTC
TRBV5-1	TRBJ1-4	15	NA	NA	CASSLGGGIGEKLFF	TGCGCCAGCAGCTTGGGAGGAGGGATTGGTGAAAAACTGTTTTTT
TRBV5-1	TRBJ2-3	15	NA	few	CASSHGTSGTDTQYF	TGCGCCAGCAGCCACGGAACGTCTGGCACAGATACGCAGTATTTT
TRBV6-5	TRBJ2-2	16	NA	many	CASRTFRDLNTGELFF	TGTGCCAGCCGGACGTTCCGGGACCTGAACACCGGGGAGCTGTTTTTT
TRBV5-1	TRBJ2-3	13	NA	many	CASRVGETDTQYF	TGCGCCAGCAGAGTGGGGGAGACAGATACGCAGTATTTT
TRBV11-2	TRBJ1-2	15	NA	NA	CASSSGGGGFYGYTF	TGTGCCAGCAGCTCGGGAGGTGGGGGTTTCTACGGCTACACCTTC
TRBV27	TRBJ1-5	14	TRBD1	many	CASSQGAGNQPQHF	TGTGCCAGTTCCCAGGGGGCGGGCAATCAGCCCCAGCATTTT
TRBV12-3/TRBV12-4	TRBJ1-1	14	NA	few	CASSSRGLRTEAFF	TGTGCCAGCAGTTCCCGGGGGTTGAGGACTGAAGCTTTCTTT
TRBV12-3/TRBV12-4	TRBJ1-5	14	NA	NA	CASSWGLSNQPQHF	TGTGCCAGCAGCTGGGGACTTAGCAATCAGCCCCAGCATTTT
TRBV7-2	TRBJ2-7	16	TRBD2	few	CASSLAGTSGSNEQYF	TGTGCCAGCAGCTTAGCAGGAACTAGCGGGAGCAACGAGCAGTACTTC
TRBV3-1	TRBJ2-2	17	TRBD1	many	CASSQDRSGGNTGELFF	TGTGCCAGCAGCCAAGATCGGTCAGGGGGAAACACCGGGGAGCTGTTTTTT
TRBV12-3/TRBV12-4	TRBJ1-1	16	TRBD1	NA	CASRSGQGAKNTEAFF	TGTGCCAGCAGATCCGGACAGGGGGCCAAGAACACTGAAGCTTTCTTT
TRBV4-2	TRBJ1-5	16	TRBD1	NA	CASSQDGTASNQPQHF	TGTGCCAGCAGCCAAGATGGGACAGCAAGCAATCAGCCCCAGCATTTT
TRBV9	TRBJ1-1	15	TRBD1	few	CASSPGTALSTEAFF	TGTGCCAGCAGCCCAGGGACAGCCCTTAGCACTGAAGCTTTCTTT
TRBV5-4	TRBJ1-1	14	NA	many	CASSSQGMNTEAFF	TGTGCCAGCAGCTCCCAGGGGATGAACACTGAAGCTTTCTTT
TRBV12-3/TRBV12-4	TRBJ2-1	19	NA	many	CASSLAEQWVESSYNEQFF	TGTGCCAGCAGTTTAGCGGAACAGTGGGTTGAGAGCTCCTACAATGAGCAGTTCTTC
TRBV6-6	TRBJ2-5	13	NA	many	CASSTGVKVTQYF	TGTGCCAGCAGTACAGGAGTGAAGGTGACCCAGTACTTC
TRBV5-1	TRBJ2-2	16	TRBD2	few	CASSLLAGRNTGELFF	TGCGCCAGCAGCTTGCTAGCGGGGCGCAACACCGGGGAGCTGTTTTTT
TRBV5-4	TRBJ2-5	17	TRBD2	few	CASSLYQRGASGETQYF	TGTGCCAGCAGCTTGTATCAGCGGGGGGCCTCCGGGGAGACCCAGTACTTC
TRBV5-6	TRBJ1-2	14	NA	few	CASNPGTLMNGYTF	TGTGCCAGCAACCCGGGGACCTTGATGAATGGCTACACCTTC
TRBV3-1	TRBJ2-7	12	TRBD2	many	CASSQDGGLEYF	TGTGCCAGCAGCCAAGATGGTGGACTAGAATACTTC
TRBV12-3/TRBV12-4	TRBJ2-2	16	TRBD2	many	CASSSVAGANTGELFF	TGTGCCAGCAGTTCCGTAGCGGGAGCGAACACCGGGGAGCTGTTTTTT
TRBV5-1	TRBJ2-2	14	NA	NA	CASTGSLGPGELFF	TGCGCCAGCACGGGATCTCTGGGACCCGGGGAGCTGTTTTTT
TRBV20-1	TRBJ2-3	19	TRBD2	once	CSARDRAGLAGTSTDTQYF	TGCAGTGCTAGAGATCGGGCGGGACTAGCGGGGACTAGCACAGATACGCAGTATTTT
TRBV12-3/TRBV12-4	TRBJ1-2	13	NA	few	CASRRDGDYGYTF	TGTGCCAGCAGACGGGACGGAGACTATGGCTACACCTTC
TRBV29-1	TRBJ1-2	12	NA	NA	CSVEGQTYGYTF	TGCAGCGTTGAAGGTCAGACCTATGGCTACACCTTC